This T cell receptor (beta chain) was profiled in a study of T cells in Graves' hyperthyroidism and ophthalmopathy. TCR beta CDR3 region amplification was performed from RNA transcripts. Researchers ran a first-round RT-PCR on the TCR CDR3 using the HTBI primer set. One entry per CDR3 protein results from TCRdb running MiXCR on the multiplex PCR reads. The sample has approximately 380,000 distinct CDR3 sequences, around 15% seen once. Germline V lookup: CDR1 MNHEY, CDR2 SMNVEV (reference sequence). Germline trimming cut 3 bases from V and 10 bases from J; bases unmatched to any gene: 6. The CDR3 totals 14 residues. Findings and limits, study-wide: Ophthalmopathy was identified by the model a median around 5.9 months ahead of onset.

This clonotype was counted many times. Its specificity is unknown. Sequenced: blood. This chain uses TRBV27 with TRBJ2-1; 10 nucleotides align to TRBD2. The TCR comes from a man aged 50-59 years with Graves' ophthalmopathy. As DNA, the CDR3 is TGTGCCAGCAGTTTTGGGACTAGCGCCCAGGAGCAGTTCTTC. This translates into CASSFGTSAQEQFF.